This TCR beta chain was sequenced for a study of blood T cells in healthy people across ages. On the study more broadly: Capturing about one barcoded beta molecule per two T cells was achieved by template switching. Study results and caveats: Both naive CD4+ cell counts and diversity were greater in long-lived donors than in aged donors.

Turning to this clonotype: Its cognate antigen is unknown.

A second about 6 to 11 cycle PCR used barcoded and J-beta primers. TCRdb used MiXCR to reprocess the 5' RACE reads, holding one entry per CDR3 protein. Found here are 650,000 to 1,000,000 distinct CDR3 sequences, 35% to 40% of them singletons; the top ten hold approximately 13%. The length of the CDR3 is 17 residues. Trimming removed 5 bases from V and 4 bases from J; junction bases left unmatched: 14. Germline V gene sequence: CDR1 SGHTA, CDR2 FQGNSA. The gene calls are TRBV7-2 and TRBJ1-5; TRBD1 matches 7 bases. Sample: blood. This sequence originates from a man younger than 30 in good health. Here the CDR3 reads CASSAQADRLLNQPQHF. DNA for the CDR3: TGTGCCAGCAGCGCACAAGCGGACAGGCTACTTAATCAGCCCCAGCATTTT.